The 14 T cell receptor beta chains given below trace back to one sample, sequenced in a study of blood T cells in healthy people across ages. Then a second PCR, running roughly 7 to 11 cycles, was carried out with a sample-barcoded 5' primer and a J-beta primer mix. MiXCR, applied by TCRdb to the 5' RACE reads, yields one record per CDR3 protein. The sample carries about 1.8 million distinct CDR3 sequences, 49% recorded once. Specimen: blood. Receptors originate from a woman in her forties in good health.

The CDR3 protein is CASSPNPGESDTQYF. The CDR3, as DNA: TGTGCCAGCAGCCCAAATCCCGGGGAGTCGGATACGCAGTATTTT. V usage is TRBV4-2 and J usage is TRBJ2-3, with D maybe TRBD2 (5 bases). CDR3 length: 15 amino acids. V was pared by 4 bases and J by 6 bases, with 17 bases between. CDR1 and CDR2 from the germline V gene are LGHNA and YNFKEQ.

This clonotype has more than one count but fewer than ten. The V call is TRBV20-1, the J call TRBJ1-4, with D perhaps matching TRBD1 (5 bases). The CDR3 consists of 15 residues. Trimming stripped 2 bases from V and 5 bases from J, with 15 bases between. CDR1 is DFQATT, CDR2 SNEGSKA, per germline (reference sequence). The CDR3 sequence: CSARSPGVINEKLFF. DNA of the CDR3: TGCAGTGCTAGATCGCCGGGGGTTATCAATGAAAAACTGTTTTTT.

The CDR3: CASSQDVLGGAKNIQYF. CDR3 DNA: TGTGCCAGCAGCCAAGATGTCCTAGGTGGGGCCAAAAACATTCAGTACTTC. The gene calls are TRBV3-1 and TRBJ2-4; D uncertain. The V and J ends lost 0 bases and 1 base respectively, with 13 bases between them. The length of the CDR3 is 17 residues. Germline CDR1 and CDR2: LGHDT and YNNKEL (reference sequence).

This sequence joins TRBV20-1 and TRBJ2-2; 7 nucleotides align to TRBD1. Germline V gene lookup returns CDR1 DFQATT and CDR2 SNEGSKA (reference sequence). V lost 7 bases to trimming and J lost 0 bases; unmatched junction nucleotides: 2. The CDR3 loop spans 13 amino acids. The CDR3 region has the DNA TGCAGTGTGACAGGGACGAACACCGGGGAGCTGTTTTTT. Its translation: CSVTGTNTGELFF.

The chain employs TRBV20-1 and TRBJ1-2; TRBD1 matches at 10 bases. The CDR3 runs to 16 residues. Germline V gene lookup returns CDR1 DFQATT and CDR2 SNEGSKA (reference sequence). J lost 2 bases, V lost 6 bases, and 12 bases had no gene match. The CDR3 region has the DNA TGCAGTGCCGAACCAAAAGGGACAGGGGAGAACTATGGCTACACCTTC. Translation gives CSAEPKGTGENYGYTF.

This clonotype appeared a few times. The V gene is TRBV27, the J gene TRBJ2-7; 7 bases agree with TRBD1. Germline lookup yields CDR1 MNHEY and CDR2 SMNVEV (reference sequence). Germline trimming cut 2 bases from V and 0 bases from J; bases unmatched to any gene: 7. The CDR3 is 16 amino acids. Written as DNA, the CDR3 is TGTGCCAGCAGTTTAAGTCCGGACAGGTACTCCTACGAGCAGTACTTC. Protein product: CASSLSPDRYSYEQYF.

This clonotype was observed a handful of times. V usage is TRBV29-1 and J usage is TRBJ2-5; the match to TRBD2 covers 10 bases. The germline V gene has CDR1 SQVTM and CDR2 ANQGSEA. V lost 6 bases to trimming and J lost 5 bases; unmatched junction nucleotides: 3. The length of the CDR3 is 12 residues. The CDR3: CSVYSGGETQYF. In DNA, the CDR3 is TGCAGCGTCTATAGCGGGGGGGAGACCCAGTACTTC. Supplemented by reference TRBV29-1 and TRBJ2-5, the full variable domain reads SAVISQKPSRDICQRGTSLTIQCQVDSQVTMMFWYRQQPGQSLTLIATANQGSEATYESGFVIDKFPISRPNLTFSTLTVSNMSPEDSSIYLCSVYSGGETQYFGPGTRLLVL.

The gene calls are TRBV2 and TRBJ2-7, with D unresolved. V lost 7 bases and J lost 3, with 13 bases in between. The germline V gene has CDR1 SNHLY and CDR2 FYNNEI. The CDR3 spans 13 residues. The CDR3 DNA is TGTGCCAGCACAAAGGAGCTCAACTACGAGCAGTACTTC. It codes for CASTKELNYEQYF.

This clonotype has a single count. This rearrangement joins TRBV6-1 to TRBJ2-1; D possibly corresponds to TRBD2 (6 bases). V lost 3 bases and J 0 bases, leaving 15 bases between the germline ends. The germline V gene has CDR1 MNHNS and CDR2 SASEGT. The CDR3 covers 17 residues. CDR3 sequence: CASSDERGASSYNEQFF. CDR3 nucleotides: TGTGCCAGCAGTGACGAGCGCGGGGCCAGCTCCTACAATGAGCAGTTCTTC.

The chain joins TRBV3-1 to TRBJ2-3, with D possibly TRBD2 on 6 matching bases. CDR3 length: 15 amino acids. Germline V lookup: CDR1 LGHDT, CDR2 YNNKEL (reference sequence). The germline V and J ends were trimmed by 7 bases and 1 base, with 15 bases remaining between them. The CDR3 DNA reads TGTGCCAGCACCCCGCGGGGCGGGGGCACAGATACGCAGTATTTT. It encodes CASTPRGGGTDTQYF.

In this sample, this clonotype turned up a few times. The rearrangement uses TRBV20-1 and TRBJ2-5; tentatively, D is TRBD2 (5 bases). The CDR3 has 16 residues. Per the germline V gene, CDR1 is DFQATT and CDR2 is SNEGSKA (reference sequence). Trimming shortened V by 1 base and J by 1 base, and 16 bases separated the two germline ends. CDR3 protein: CSARGGLHGPQETQYF. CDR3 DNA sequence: TGCAGTGCTAGAGGAGGACTTCATGGGCCCCAAGAGACCCAGTACTTC.

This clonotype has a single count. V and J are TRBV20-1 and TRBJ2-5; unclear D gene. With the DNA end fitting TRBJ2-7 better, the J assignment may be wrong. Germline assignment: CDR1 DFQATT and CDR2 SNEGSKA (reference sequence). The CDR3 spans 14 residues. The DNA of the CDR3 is TGCAGTGCTAGGTCAGGAGCATCATTCTACGAGCAGTACTTC. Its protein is CSARSGASFYEQYF.

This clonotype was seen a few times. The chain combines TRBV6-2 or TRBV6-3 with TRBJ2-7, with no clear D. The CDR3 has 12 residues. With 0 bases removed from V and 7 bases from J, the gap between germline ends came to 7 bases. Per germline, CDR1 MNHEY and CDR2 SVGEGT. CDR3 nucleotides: TGTGCCAGCAGTTACTCGGTGGCGGAGCAGTACTTC. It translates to CASSYSVAEQYF.

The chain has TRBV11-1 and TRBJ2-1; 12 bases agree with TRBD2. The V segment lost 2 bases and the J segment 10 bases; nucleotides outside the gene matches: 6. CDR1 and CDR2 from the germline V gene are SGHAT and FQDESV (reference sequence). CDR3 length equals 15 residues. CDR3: CASSLLSSGGAEQFF. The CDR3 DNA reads TGTGCCAGCAGCTTATTGTCTAGCGGGGGGGCGGAGCAGTTCTTC.